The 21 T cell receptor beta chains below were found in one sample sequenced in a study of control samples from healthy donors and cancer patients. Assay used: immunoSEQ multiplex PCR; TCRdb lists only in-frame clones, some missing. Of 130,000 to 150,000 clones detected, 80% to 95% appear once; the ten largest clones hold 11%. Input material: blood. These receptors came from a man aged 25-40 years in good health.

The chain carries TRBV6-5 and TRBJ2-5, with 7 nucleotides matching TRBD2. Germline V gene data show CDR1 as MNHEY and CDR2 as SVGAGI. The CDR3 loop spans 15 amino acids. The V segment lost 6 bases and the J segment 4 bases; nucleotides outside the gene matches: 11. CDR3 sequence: CASRKGGSRIETQYF. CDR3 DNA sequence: TGTGCCAGCAGAAAGGGAGGGAGCCGGATAGAGACCCAGTACTTC.

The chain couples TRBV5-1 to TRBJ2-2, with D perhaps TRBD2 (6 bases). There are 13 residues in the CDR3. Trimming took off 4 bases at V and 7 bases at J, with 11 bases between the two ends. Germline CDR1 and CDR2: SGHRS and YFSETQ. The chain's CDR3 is CASSPGVIGELFF. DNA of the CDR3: TGCGCCAGCAGCCCGGGGGTTATCGGGGAGCTGTTTTTT. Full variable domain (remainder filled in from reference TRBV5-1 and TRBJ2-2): KAGVTQTPRYLIKTRGQQVTLSCSPISGHRSVSWYQQTPGQGLQFLFEYFSETQRNKGNFPGRFSGRQFSNSRSEMNVSTLELGDSALYLCASSPGVIGELFFGEGSRLTVL.

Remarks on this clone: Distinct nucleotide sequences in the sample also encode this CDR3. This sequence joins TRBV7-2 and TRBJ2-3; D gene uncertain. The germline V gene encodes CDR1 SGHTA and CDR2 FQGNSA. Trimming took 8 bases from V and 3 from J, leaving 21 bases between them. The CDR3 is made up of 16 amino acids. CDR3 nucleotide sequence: TGTGCCAGCCAGAGCTTTGTGCGGCCCAGTACAGATACGCAGTATTTT. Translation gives CASQSFVRPSTDTQYF.

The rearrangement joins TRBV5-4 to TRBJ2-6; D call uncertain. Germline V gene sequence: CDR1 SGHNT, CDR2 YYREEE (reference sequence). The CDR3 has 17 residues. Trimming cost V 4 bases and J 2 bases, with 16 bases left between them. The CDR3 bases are TGTGCCAGCAGCCCAACCTATGGGTCTCCTGGGGCCAACGTCCTGACTTTC. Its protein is CASSPTYGSPGANVLTF.

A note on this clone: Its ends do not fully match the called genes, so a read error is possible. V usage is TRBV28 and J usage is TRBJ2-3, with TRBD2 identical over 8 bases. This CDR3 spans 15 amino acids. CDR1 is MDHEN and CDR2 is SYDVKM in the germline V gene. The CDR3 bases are TGTGCTAGCACCGGGACTAGATATAGCACAGATACGCAGTATTTT. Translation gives CASTGTRYSTDTQYF.

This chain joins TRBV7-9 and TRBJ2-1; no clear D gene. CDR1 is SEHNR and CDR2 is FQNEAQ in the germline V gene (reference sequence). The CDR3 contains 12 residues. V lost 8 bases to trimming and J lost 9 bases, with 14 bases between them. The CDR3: CASRGRHIEQFF. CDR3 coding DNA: TGTGCCAGCCGCGGCAGGCATATTGAGCAGTTCTTC.

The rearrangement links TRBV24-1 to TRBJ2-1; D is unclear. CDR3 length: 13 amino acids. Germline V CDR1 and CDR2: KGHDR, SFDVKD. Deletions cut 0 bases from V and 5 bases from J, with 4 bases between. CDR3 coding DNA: TGTGCCACCAGTGATTTGCTAAACAATGAGCAGTTCTTC. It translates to CATSDLLNNEQFF.

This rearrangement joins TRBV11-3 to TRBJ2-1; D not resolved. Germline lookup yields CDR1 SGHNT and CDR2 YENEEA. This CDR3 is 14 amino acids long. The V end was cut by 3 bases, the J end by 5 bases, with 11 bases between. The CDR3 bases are TGTGCCAGCAGCTTCCCTCTACGCGACAATGAGCAGTTCTTC. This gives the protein CASSFPLRDNEQFF.

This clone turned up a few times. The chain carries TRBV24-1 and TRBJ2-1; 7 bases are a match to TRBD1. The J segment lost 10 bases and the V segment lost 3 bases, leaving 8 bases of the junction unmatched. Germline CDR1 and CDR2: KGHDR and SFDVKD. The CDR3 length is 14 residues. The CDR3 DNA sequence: TGTGCCACCAGTGATGACAGGGCCCCACGGGAGCAGTTCTTC. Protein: CATSDDRAPREQFF.

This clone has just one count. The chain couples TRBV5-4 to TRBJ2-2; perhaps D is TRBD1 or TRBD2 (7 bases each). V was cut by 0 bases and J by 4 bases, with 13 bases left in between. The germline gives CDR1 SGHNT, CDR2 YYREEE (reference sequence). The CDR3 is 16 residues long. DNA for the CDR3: TGTGCCAGCAGCTTGGTTCAGGGGGGGGGCACCGGGGAGCTGTTTTTT. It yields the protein CASSLVQGGGTGELFF.

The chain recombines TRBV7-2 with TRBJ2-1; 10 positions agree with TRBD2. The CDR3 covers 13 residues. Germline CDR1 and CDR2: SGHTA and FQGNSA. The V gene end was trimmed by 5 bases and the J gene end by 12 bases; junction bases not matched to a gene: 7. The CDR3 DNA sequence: TGTGCCAGCAGCCCTGGGACTAGCGTTGGGCAGTTCTTC. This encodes CASSPGTSVGQFF.

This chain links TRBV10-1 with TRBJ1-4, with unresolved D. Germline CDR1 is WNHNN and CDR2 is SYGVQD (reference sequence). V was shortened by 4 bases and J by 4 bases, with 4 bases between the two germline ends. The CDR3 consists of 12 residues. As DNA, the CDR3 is TGCGCCAGCAGTGCTGATAATGAAAAACTGTTTTTT. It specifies CASSADNEKLFF.

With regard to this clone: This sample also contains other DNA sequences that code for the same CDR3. Written as DNA, the CDR3 is TGCGCCAGCAGCCGTCGGGACACCAACTACGAGCAGTACTTC. It codes for CASSRRDTNYEQYF. The gene calls are TRBV5-1 and TRBJ2-7; maybe TRBD1 (6 bases). V was shortened by 4 bases and J by 3 bases, with 14 bases between the two germline ends. Germline values: CDR1 SGHRS, CDR2 YFSETQ. The CDR3 totals 14 residues.

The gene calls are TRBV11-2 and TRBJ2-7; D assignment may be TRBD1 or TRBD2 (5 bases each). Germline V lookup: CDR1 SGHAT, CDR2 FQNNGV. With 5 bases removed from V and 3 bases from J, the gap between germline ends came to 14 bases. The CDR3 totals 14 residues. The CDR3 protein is CASSLRDPVYEQYF. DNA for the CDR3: TGTGCCAGCAGCCTCAGGGACCCCGTCTACGAGCAGTACTTC.

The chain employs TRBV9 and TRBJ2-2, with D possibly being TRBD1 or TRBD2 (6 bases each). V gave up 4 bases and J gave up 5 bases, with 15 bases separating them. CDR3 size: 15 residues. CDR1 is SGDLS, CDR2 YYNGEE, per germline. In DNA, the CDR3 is TGTGCCAGCAGCCCCCCGGGGGCGGGGACCGGGGAGCTGTTTTTT. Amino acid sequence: CASSPPGAGTGELFF.

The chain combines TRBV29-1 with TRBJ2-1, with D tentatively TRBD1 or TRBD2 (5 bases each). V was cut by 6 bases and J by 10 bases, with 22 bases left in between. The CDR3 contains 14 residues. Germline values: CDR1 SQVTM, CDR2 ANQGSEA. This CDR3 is CSVILLRGVREQFF. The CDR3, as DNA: TGCAGCGTCATCCTCCTGAGGGGTGTTAGGGAGCAGTTCTTC.

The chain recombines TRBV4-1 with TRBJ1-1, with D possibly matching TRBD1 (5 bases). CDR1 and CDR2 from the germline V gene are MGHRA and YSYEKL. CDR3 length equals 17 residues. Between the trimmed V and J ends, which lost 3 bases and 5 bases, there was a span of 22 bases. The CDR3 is CASSHPSGRGARTEAFF. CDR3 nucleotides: TGCGCCAGCAGCCACCCCAGCGGGCGAGGGGCGAGGACTGAAGCTTTCTTT.

The CDR3 spells CASRATENSPLHF. The CDR3 DNA is TGTGCCAGCAGAGCGACAGAAAATTCACCCCTCCACTTT. The rearrangement uses TRBV11-3 and TRBJ1-6; maybe TRBD1 (5 bases). Germline assignment: CDR1 SGHNT and CDR2 YENEEA. This CDR3 is built from 13 residues. Trimming removed 6 bases at V and 7 bases at J, with 10 bases between. Looking up the rest from reference TRBV11-3 and TRBJ1-6 gives the full variable domain: EAGVVQSPRYKIIEKKQPVAFWCNPISGHNTLYWYLQNLGQGPELLIRYENEEAVDDSQLPKDRFSAERLKGVDSTLKIQPAELGDSAVYLCASRATENSPLHFGNGTRLTVT.

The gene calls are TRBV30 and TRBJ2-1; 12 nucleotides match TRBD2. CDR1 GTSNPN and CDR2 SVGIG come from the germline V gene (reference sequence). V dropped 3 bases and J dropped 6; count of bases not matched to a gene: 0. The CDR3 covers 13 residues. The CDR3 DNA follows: TGTGCCTGGAGACTAGCGGGAGGCAATGAGCAGTTCTTC. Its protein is CAWRLAGGNEQFF.

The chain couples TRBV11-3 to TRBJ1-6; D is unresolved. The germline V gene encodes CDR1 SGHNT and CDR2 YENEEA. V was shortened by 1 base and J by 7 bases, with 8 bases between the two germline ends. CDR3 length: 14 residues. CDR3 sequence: CASSLGTANSPLHF. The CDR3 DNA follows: TGTGCCAGCAGCTTAGGTACAGCGAATTCACCCCTCCACTTT.

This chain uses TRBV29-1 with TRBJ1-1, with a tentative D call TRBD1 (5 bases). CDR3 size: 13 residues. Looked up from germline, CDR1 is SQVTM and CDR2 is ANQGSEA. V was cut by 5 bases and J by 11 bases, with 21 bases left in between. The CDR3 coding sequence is TGCAGCGTTCAAATAGAGGGGTGGCCAGCGGCTTTCTTT. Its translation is CSVQIEGWPAAFF.